Given below is one TCR beta chain in context. In its sample, this clonotype was seen many times. Its antigen is not yet known. No much larger clonotype is one base removed from it; base qualities were not supplied. The entry originates in a study of beta chain bispecific antibodies for T cell cancers (dated by TCRdb to the early 2020s). Notes on the research overall: T cells from healthy donors were cocultured with T cell leukemia lines in the presence of bispecific antibodies, after which the depletion of each TRBV family was measured by TRBV sequencing of the surviving cells. Jurkat cells expressed surface TRBV12 (TRBV12-3), and HPB-ALL cells expressed surface TRBV5-5. Findings and caveats that apply to the study as a whole: Relative to anti-CD19, exposure to anti-TRBV12 lowered the TRBV12-3 share of total TRBV signal by 98.9%, while TRBV12-4 dropped by about 40%, a change that was not significant. Every sequenced sample was a mix of normal T cells and leukemia cell line cells, and most of the targeted TRBV signal originated from the leukemia cells instead of the normal T cells. Cross-reactivity of the anti-TRBV5-5 antibody with TRBV5-6 was attributed to high sequence similarity between the two genes. Compared with anti-CD19, anti-TRBV5-5 exposure reduced TRBV5-5 signal by about 98% and the closely related TRBV5-6 by 80% to 94%.

The germline V gene (reference sequence) supplies CDR1 MNHNY and CDR2 SVGAGI. The CDR3, cysteine through phenylalanine, is 12 amino acids long. The only DNA kept is the CDR3, 36 bases in frame from the first base. The trim is 7 bases for V and 0 bases for J, with a gap of 6 bases between the germline ends. Unique molecular identifier barcodes were incorporated into the libraries and were used for clonotype quantification. Qiagen AllPrep DNA/RNA Micro kits were used to isolate total RNA, and an Agilent TapeStation was used to check RNA quality. TCR beta libraries were constructed by 5' RACE, in which cDNA synthesis was followed by two PCR steps with TCR beta constant-region gene-specific primers. An Illumina MiSeq platform was used to sequence the TCR beta libraries. Per the original workflow: MIGEC, MiXCR and VDJtools were used to process the reads. The frequency of each clonotype was calculated as the fraction of all unique molecular identifiers in the sample that belonged to that clonotype. Any TRBV gene that IMGT lists as a pseudogene or open reading frame, and is therefore nonfunctional, such as TRBV1, TRBV12-1 and TRBV21, was left out. TCRdb reran the public reads through fastp at Q25 and MiXCR, keeping productive beta chains. When rows share a CDR3 protein, they turn into one entry using the most common DNA and genes. These V and J calls are TCRdb output, not the study's own analysis. For this sample the table gives 8,000 to 9,000 distinct CDR3 sequences, of which roughly 2.4% were detected only once. The ten largest clones capture roughly 70% of the sample.

This specimen's treatment or condition label, interpreted: alpha-CD19 control bispecific (anti-CD19 x anti-CD3). T cells were expanded from blood mononuclear cells for 2 to 4 days using either anti-CD3 antibody OKT3 or CD3/CD28 Dynabeads. Anti-CD19 bispecific antibody cocultures served as comparators for TRBV sequencing; in separate killing assays, anti-CD19 had no effect on Jurkat or HPB-ALL cells. The expanded T cells were grown in RPMI 1640 containing around 9.4% fetal bovine serum, recombinant human IL-2 (roughly 97 IU/ml) and IL-7 (roughly 4.5 ng/ml). Each coculture mixed around 50,000 target cells and around 50,000 normal T cells with bispecific antibody in around 99 ul and was incubated at 37 degrees C for 15 to 20 hours. Every bispecific antibody was made of two single-chain variable fragments, expressed in a single-chain diabody format carrying a His tag. The effector T cells were obtained from healthy human donors, with peripheral blood mononuclear cells isolated from leukapheresis samples by Ficoll density gradient centrifugation.

The rearrangement combines TRBV6-6 with TRBJ1-2; a confident D gene designation cannot be given. The TCR comes from a human donor in good health. Some clones in this sample may be carry-over from other donors' samples. The material was T cells from a healthy donor cultured with Jurkat leukemia cells, obtained from a culture containing an anti-CD19 bispecific antibody. The bases read TGTGCCAGCAACGGACCTAACTATGGCTACACCTTC. It is translated as CASNGPNYGYTF.